This T cell receptor (beta chain) was captured in a study of T cells after yellow fever vaccination. General study results and limits: Weaker overall was a secondary response that nonetheless peaked faster, on day 5 versus 15. Abundant bulk-population clonotypes could contaminate the FACS-sorted repertoires. Clones that expanded after primary vaccination mostly reappeared after the booster (approximately 96% CD4, roughly 87% CD8).

Only a few counts were recorded for this clonotype. The antigen is unknown. CDR3 length: 14 amino acids. Germline loops: CDR1 SGHTA, CDR2 FQGNSA. The V gene lost 0 bases and the J gene lost 4 bases, with 10 bases spanning the gap. Template switching with 5'RACE generated the TCR cDNA and added a universal primer site and UMIs. TCRdb redid the calling of the 5' RACE reads with MiXCR, one entry per CDR3 protein. The data hold 300,000 to 400,000 distinct CDR3 sequences, with 3% to 4.5% observed a single time. Sequencing used PBMCs, obtained 5 days after the yellow fever booster vaccination. The rearrangement uses TRBV7-2 and TRBJ2-7; D possibly corresponds to TRBD2 (6 bases). This clonotype was sampled from a man younger than 35 who received the YFV17D yellow fever vaccine. CDR3 in DNA: TGTGCCAGCAGCTTAGCACGCCGGGAGTACGAGCAGTACGTC. This codes for CASSLARREYEQYV.